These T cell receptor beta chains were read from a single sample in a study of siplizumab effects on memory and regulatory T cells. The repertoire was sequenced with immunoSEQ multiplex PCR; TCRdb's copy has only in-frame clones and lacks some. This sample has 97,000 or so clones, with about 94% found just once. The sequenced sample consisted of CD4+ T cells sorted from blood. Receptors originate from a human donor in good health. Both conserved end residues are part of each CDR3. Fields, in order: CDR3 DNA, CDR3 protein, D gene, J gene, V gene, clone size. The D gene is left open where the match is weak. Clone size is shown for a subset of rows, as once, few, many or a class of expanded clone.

DNA: TGTGCCATCAGAAATCCGGGACAGGGGAGCTCCTATGAGCAGTACTTC
CDR3: CAIRNPGQGSSYEQYF
D: TRBD1
J: TRBJ2-7
V: TRBV10-3
size: few

DNA: TGTGCCAGCAGTGCTTCCGGGACAGGGTTATACATTCAGTACTTC
CDR3: CASSASGTGLYIQYF
D: TRBD1
J: TRBJ2-4
V: TRBV28
size: NA

DNA: TGTGCCAGCAGCTTAGAACTAGCGGGAGGGAACGAGCAGTACTTC
CDR3: CASSLELAGGNEQYF
D: TRBD2
J: TRBJ2-7
V: TRBV7-2
size: NA

DNA: TGTGCCAGCTCACCAAACTACCCTGACAGAACTGAAGCTTTCTTT
CDR3: CASSPNYPDRTEAFF
D: NA
J: TRBJ1-1
V: TRBV18
size: NA

DNA: TGTGCCAGCAGTGGTCGTCAGGGACTAGCGGCGAACAATGAGCAGTTCTTC
CDR3: CASSGRQGLAANNEQFF
D: TRBD2
J: TRBJ2-1
V: TRBV25-1
size: NA

DNA: TGTGCCAGCAGCGTAGAGGGCCTTAACACCGGGGAGCTGTTTTTT
CDR3: CASSVEGLNTGELFF
D: NA
J: TRBJ2-2
V: TRBV9
size: NA

DNA: TGCGCCAGCAGCCCAGCAGGCCAGGGGCGGAACACCATATATTTT
CDR3: CASSPAGQGRNTIYF
D: NA
J: TRBJ1-3
V: TRBV4-1
size: NA

DNA: TGTGCCAGCAGTCGACAGGGGAATAGCAATCAGCCCCAGCATTTT
CDR3: CASSRQGNSNQPQHF
D: TRBD1
J: TRBJ1-5
V: TRBV2
size: NA

DNA: TGTGCCAGCAGTGGCAATCTTGGGCAGTCAGAGCAGTACTTC
CDR3: CASSGNLGQSEQYF
D: NA
J: TRBJ2-7
V: TRBV6-1
size: few

DNA: TGTGCCAGCAGCCGGACTCGAGCGAGCGGAAACACCATATATTTT
CDR3: CASSRTRASGNTIYF
D: NA
J: TRBJ1-3
V: TRBV7-8
size: NA

DNA: TGTGCCAGCAGGGGCGGGAGTCTCAACGAGCAGTACTTC
CDR3: CASRGGSLNEQYF
D: TRBD2
J: TRBJ2-7
V: TRBV2
size: NA

DNA: TGTGCCAGCACGACCGGAGGGGAGACCCAGTACTTC
CDR3: CASTTGGETQYF
D: NA
J: TRBJ2-5
V: TRBV6-5
size: NA

DNA: TGCAGCGTTGACGGACAGGGTATAGGAGCTTTCTTT
CDR3: CSVDGQGIGAFF
D: TRBD1
J: TRBJ1-1
V: TRBV29-1
size: NA

DNA: TGCGCCAGCAGCGCAGAGACCGGCGATGGCTACACCTTC
CDR3: CASSAETGDGYTF
D: NA
J: TRBJ1-2
V: TRBV5-1
size: NA

DNA: TGTGCCAGCAGCCCACGAAGATCGACAGTTTACAATGAGCAGTTCTTC
CDR3: CASSPRRSTVYNEQFF
D: NA
J: TRBJ2-1
V: TRBV11-3
size: NA

DNA: TGTGCCAGCAGTAAAGCGAATCCCGGGACTAGCCTCGCCTACGAGCAGTACTTC
CDR3: CASSKANPGTSLAYEQYF
D: TRBD2
J: TRBJ2-7
V: TRBV6-1
size: NA

DNA: TGTGCCAGCAGCGTAAGTGAGGGTGATCAGCCCCAGCATTTT
CDR3: CASSVSEGDQPQHF
D: NA
J: TRBJ1-5
V: TRBV9
size: NA

DNA: TGCGCCAGCAGTAGGGAGAACACCGGGGAGCTGTTTTTT
CDR3: CASSRENTGELFF
D: NA
J: TRBJ2-2
V: TRBV23-1
size: NA

DNA: TGTGCCAGCAGTGGGACGCCTACCCTGAACACCGGGGAGCTGTTTTTT
CDR3: CASSGTPTLNTGELFF
D: NA
J: TRBJ2-2
V: TRBV6-1
size: NA

DNA: TGTGCCAGCTCCCTCGGCAGGGGGAACACTGAAGCTTTCTTT
CDR3: CASSLGRGNTEAFF
D: NA
J: TRBJ1-1
V: TRBV18
size: few

DNA: TGTGCCAGCAGTTGGGGGACTAGCGTAAACACCGGGGAGCTGTTTTTT
CDR3: CASSWGTSVNTGELFF
D: TRBD2
J: TRBJ2-2
V: TRBV6-5
size: NA

DNA: TGTGCCAGCAGCCAGCCCCTAGGGACGGGCGAAAGGGCAGATACGCAGTATTTT
CDR3: CASSQPLGTGERADTQYF
D: NA
J: TRBJ2-3
V: TRBV7-9
size: NA

DNA: TGTGCCAGCAGCGTGGGGTTTGCTGAACCGTCGTACAAAAACATTCAGTACTTC
CDR3: CASSVGFAEPSYKNIQYF
D: NA
J: TRBJ2-4
V: TRBV9
size: NA

DNA: TGTGCCAGTAGAACTACTTGGGTACGGTATGGCACAGATACGCAGTATTTT
CDR3: CASRTTWVRYGTDTQYF
D: NA
J: TRBJ2-3
V: TRBV19
size: NA

DNA: TGTGCTAGTGGTTTTAGGGGTACCTACGAGCAGTACTTC
CDR3: CASGFRGTYEQYF
D: NA
J: TRBJ2-7
V: TRBV12-5
size: NA

DNA: TGTGCCAGCGGGGACTACGCCCTGGAGCAGTACTTC
CDR3: CASGDYALEQYF
D: TRBD2
J: TRBJ2-7
V: TRBV11-1
size: NA

DNA: TGTGCCAGCAGCGATAGTCTAGTGTGGTTGGATACGCAGTATTTT
CDR3: CASSDSLVWLDTQYF
D: NA
J: TRBJ2-3
V: TRBV7-9
size: NA

DNA: TGTGCCAGCAGTGAATATCCGGAGTTGAACACTGAAGCTTTCTTT
CDR3: CASSEYPELNTEAFF
D: NA
J: TRBJ1-1
V: TRBV25-1
size: NA

DNA: TGTGCCAGCAGTTTATTCAGGGTTCGTCCTTACTACGAGCAGTACTTC
CDR3: CASSLFRVRPYYEQYF
D: NA
J: TRBJ2-7
V: TRBV27
size: NA

DNA: TGTGCCAGCAGCCGTGGGACAGGACGGGTCAATGAGCAGTTCTTC
CDR3: CASSRGTGRVNEQFF
D: TRBD1
J: TRBJ2-1
V: TRBV28
size: NA

DNA: TGTGCCAGCAGCTCCGGGACTAGCGGGAGCTTAATCTCCTACAATGAGCAGTTCTTC
CDR3: CASSSGTSGSLISYNEQFF
D: TRBD2
J: TRBJ2-1
V: TRBV7-9
size: once

DNA: TGTGCCAGCAATCGGGGTTACGAGCAGTACTTC
CDR3: CASNRGYEQYF
D: NA
J: TRBJ2-7
V: TRBV28
size: NA

DNA: TGTGCCAGCAGTTTAAAATTTCGGGAGTTCTCCTACAATGAGCAGTTCTTC
CDR3: CASSLKFREFSYNEQFF
D: NA
J: TRBJ2-1
V: TRBV7-3
size: NA

DNA: TGTGCCAGCAGCTTAGCGGGGGGTAGTGGCGAAGCTTTCTTT
CDR3: CASSLAGGSGEAFF
D: NA
J: TRBJ1-1
V: TRBV11-2
size: NA

DNA: TGCGCCAGCAGCGGCACGACCTTGGGGATCTCTGGAAACACCATATATTTT
CDR3: CASSGTTLGISGNTIYF
D: NA
J: TRBJ1-3
V: TRBV5-1
size: NA

DNA: TGTGCCTCTAGTCGACAGGGACTCCATCAGCCCCAGCATTTT
CDR3: CASSRQGLHQPQHF
D: TRBD1
J: TRBJ1-5
V: TRBV5-6
size: NA

DNA: TGTGCCTGGAGTGCGTCCTCAGATACGCAGTATTTT
CDR3: CAWSASSDTQYF
D: NA
J: TRBJ2-3
V: TRBV30
size: NA

DNA: TGCGCCAGCAGACCCGGGGAAGGTCCCCCCTACGAGCAGTACTTC
CDR3: CASRPGEGPPYEQYF
D: NA
J: TRBJ2-7
V: TRBV5-1
size: once

DNA: TGTGCCAGCACGAAGGGATCCCAGGGAGTGGGGCAGCCCCAGCATTTT
CDR3: CASTKGSQGVGQPQHF
D: NA
J: TRBJ1-5
V: TRBV2
size: few

DNA: TGCGCCAGCAGCTTGGGAAGTGCAGGGGACTATGGCTACACCTTC
CDR3: CASSLGSAGDYGYTF
D: NA
J: TRBJ1-2
V: TRBV5-1
size: NA

DNA: TGTGCCAGCAGTAAGATGGGGAATACGCAGTATTTT
CDR3: CASSKMGNTQYF
D: NA
J: TRBJ2-3
V: TRBV6-5
size: NA

DNA: TGTGCCAGCAGCTTCAGGGGGGGTGATAGAGATACGCAGTATTTT
CDR3: CASSFRGGDRDTQYF
D: NA
J: TRBJ2-3
V: TRBV11-2
size: NA

DNA: TGCGCCACCACCTCTGGGGGGGGCGCTGAAGCTTTCTTT
CDR3: CATTSGGGAEAFF
D: NA
J: TRBJ1-1
V: TRBV5-1
size: NA

DNA: TGTGCCAGTAGTCTTAGCGGGAGGGTTGGCACAGATACGCAGTATTTT
CDR3: CASSLSGRVGTDTQYF
D: TRBD2
J: TRBJ2-3
V: TRBV19
size: once

DNA: TGTGCCAGCGGTCTGGTGATGAACACTGAAGCTTTCTTT
CDR3: CASGLVMNTEAFF
D: NA
J: TRBJ1-1
V: TRBV2
size: once

DNA: TGTGCCAGCAGCTTGAGAATGGAGACCCAGTACTTC
CDR3: CASSLRMETQYF
D: NA
J: TRBJ2-5
V: TRBV5-5
size: NA

DNA: TGCGCCAGCAGCCGGGACAGGGCCGTAAGCGACGAGCAGTACTTC
CDR3: CASSRDRAVSDEQYF
D: TRBD1
J: TRBJ2-7
V: TRBV4-1
size: NA

DNA: TGTGCTAGTGCCTTCGGGACGCGTCGCTTTCCTCACTTCCTCGAGCAGTACTTC
CDR3: CASAFGTRRFPHFLEQYF
D: NA
J: TRBJ2-7
V: TRBV12-5
size: few

DNA: TGTGCCAGCTCCTCGAAGAAGCAGCCAGCTTTCTTT
CDR3: CASSSKKQPAFF
D: NA
J: TRBJ1-1
V: TRBV18
size: NA

DNA: TGTGCCAGCAGTTTGGACAGCAACTATGGCTACACCTTC
CDR3: CASSLDSNYGYTF
D: NA
J: TRBJ1-2
V: TRBV6-1
size: NA

DNA: TGTGCCAGCAGCCGAGGCACAGATACGCAGTATTTT
CDR3: CASSRGTDTQYF
D: NA
J: TRBJ2-3
V: TRBV5-8
size: NA

DNA: TGTGCCAGCAGCTTAGCAACCGGGACAGTCACCGGGGAGCTGTTTTTT
CDR3: CASSLATGTVTGELFF
D: TRBD1
J: TRBJ2-2
V: TRBV7-6
size: once

DNA: TGCGCCAGCAGCCTGACTAGCGGGAGTGCGGAGCTGTTTTTT
CDR3: CASSLTSGSAELFF
D: TRBD2
J: TRBJ2-2
V: TRBV5-1
size: NA

DNA: TGTGCCAGCAGTGAAATCGGGCAAGGCTCCACCGGGGAGCTGTTTTTT
CDR3: CASSEIGQGSTGELFF
D: NA
J: TRBJ2-2
V: TRBV6-1
size: NA